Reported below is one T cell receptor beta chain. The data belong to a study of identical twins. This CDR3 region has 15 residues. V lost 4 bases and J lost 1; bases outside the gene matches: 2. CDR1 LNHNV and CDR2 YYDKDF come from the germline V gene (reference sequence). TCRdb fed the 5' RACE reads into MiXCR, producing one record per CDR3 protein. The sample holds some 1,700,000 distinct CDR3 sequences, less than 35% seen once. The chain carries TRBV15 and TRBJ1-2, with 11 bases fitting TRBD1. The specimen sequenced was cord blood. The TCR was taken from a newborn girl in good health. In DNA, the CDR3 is TGTGCCACCAGCACGGGGACAGGGGGTAACTATGGCTACACCTTC. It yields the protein CATSTGTGGNYGYTF.